This T cell receptor (beta chain) came from a study of CD8+CD57+ T cells in acquired aplastic anemia. Study as a whole: The study obtained an average of 3.2 ug of DNA from sorted CD4+ and CD8+ cells. Healthy donors gave around 9.9 million reads on average for CD4+ cells. The study, taken as a whole, reports: Comparison of patients with controls identified approximately 28 shared CD8+ CDR3 sequences. CD8+ Simpson's diversity showed no significant patient-control difference.

Researchers used genomic DNA as the template to profile TCR beta VDJ and CDR3. Using its own MiXCR run on the reads, TCRdb lists one record per CDR3 protein. The repertoire holds around 400,000 distinct CDR3 sequences, with about two thirds as singletons. With 1 base removed from V and 2 bases from J, the gap between germline ends came to 12 bases. Germline CDR1 reads DFQATT; CDR2 reads SNEGSKA (reference sequence). This CDR3 contains 14 residues. A few counts support this clonotype. Its target is not known. The clonotype comes from a human donor in good health, serving as a control. Source material: sorted CD4+, CD8+, or CD8+CD57+ T cells (not recorded which) from PBMCs. The chain has TRBV20-1 and TRBJ2-7; possible D gene TRBD2, 5 bases. CDR3 loop: CSARVSAEAYEQYF. In nucleotides, the CDR3 is TGCAGTGCTAGAGTGAGCGCGGAGGCCTACGAGCAGTACTTC.